These T cell receptor beta chains were read from a single sample in a study of shared clonotypes between healthy human individuals. Profiling relied on immunoSEQ multiplex PCR, and the TCRdb table lists in-frame clones only, not all of them. The sample lists roughly 650,000 clones, roughly 96% occurring once. Source material: naive CD8+ T cells sorted from blood. Receptors originate from a woman aged 25 to 39 in good health. CDR3s include the opening cysteine and the closing phenylalanine or tryptophan. Each record gives: J gene, CDR3 length, D gene, clone size, V gene, CDR3 DNA, CDR3 protein. D genes are given only for firm matches. Where a row states a size, it is once, few, many or the class of an expanded clone; other rows omit it.

TRBJ2-5 13 . . TRBV11-2 TGTGCCAGCAGCTTAGACGGGGAAGAGACCCAGTACTTC CASSLDGEETQYF
TRBJ2-5 15 . . TRBV29-1 TGCAGCGTACCATATACTATCCGGGGTCGGGAGACCCAGTACTTC CSVPYTIRGRETQYF
TRBJ2-1 14 . . TRBV5-6 TGTGCCAGCAGCTTGTGGAGCTCCTACAATGAGCAGTTCTTC CASSLWSSYNEQFF
TRBJ2-7 13 TRBD1 . TRBV30 TGTGCCTGGTGCTCGGGACAGGGTGACGAGCAGTACTTC CAWCSGQGDEQYF
TRBJ1-2 14 TRBD1 . TRBV7-9 TGTGCCAGCAGCCCCTCGGGACAGGGATATGGCTACACCTTC CASSPSGQGYGYTF
TRBJ2-2 17 . . TRBV6-1 TGTGCCACCAGTGCGCTCACAGTCTTCAAGTCCACCGGGGAGCTGTTTTTT CATSALTVFKSTGELFF
TRBJ2-6 15 . once TRBV18 TGTGCCAGCTCACTCCCAGGGTCTGGGGCCAACGTCCTGACTTTC CASSLPGSGANVLTF
TRBJ1-1 15 TRBD1 . TRBV5-6 TGTGCCAGCAGCCCAGACAGGGGGCGCCGGACTGAAGCTTTCTTT CASSPDRGRRTEAFF
TRBJ2-7 15 TRBD2 . TRBV11-3 TGTGCCAGCAGTCACGGACTAGCGGGCTTCTACGAGCAGTACTTC CASSHGLAGFYEQYF
TRBJ2-1 13 . . TRBV7-9 TGTGCCTCCGCGGAGGACTCCTACAATGAGCAGTTCTTC CASAEDSYNEQFF
TRBJ1-1 17 TRBD1 once TRBV4-1 TGCGCCAGCAGCCAAGATCAGCGACAGGGTGGGAACACTGAAGCTTTCTTT CASSQDQRQGGNTEAFF
TRBJ2-7 14 TRBD2 . TRBV5-6 TGTGCCAGCAACAAGCGGGAGAGCTCCTACGAGCAGTACTTC CASNKRESSYEQYF
TRBJ2-7 9 . . TRBV20-1 TGCAGTGCTAGGGCCGAGCAGTACTTC CSARAEQYF
TRBJ2-7 12 . . TRBV27 TGTGCCAGCAGCCGCGGCCGGGAGTGGCTGTACTTC CASSRGREWLYF
TRBJ1-1 12 . once TRBV2 TGTGCCAGCAGCGCAAAGAACACTGAAGCTTTCTTT CASSAKNTEAFF
TRBJ2-7 13 . . TRBV5-4 TGTGCCAGCAGTACGGAATTCGGCTACGAGCAGTACTTC CASSTEFGYEQYF
TRBJ2-7 18 TRBD2 . TRBV11-1 TGTGCCAGCAGCTCCCCCGAAGGACTAGCGGGCGCGATCTACGAGCAGTACTTC CASSSPEGLAGAIYEQYF
TRBJ1-1 15 . . TRBV7-8 TGTGCCAGCAGCTTAAGCACGGGACATCTAACTGAAGCTTTCTTT CASSLSTGHLTEAFF
TRBJ2-7 12 . . TRBV13 TGTGCCAGCAGCTTTGTGGGCCTCGAGCAGTACTTC CASSFVGLEQYF
TRBJ2-7 14 . once TRBV15 TGTGCCACCAGCCAGCGGGCAAGTGCCTACGAGCAGTACTTC CATSQRASAYEQYF
TRBJ1-2 14 . . TRBV19 TGTGCCAGTAGTATTTTTTTGACAGCCTATGGCTACACCTTC CASSIFLTAYGYTF
TRBJ2-7 14 TRBD1 once TRBV27 TGTGCCAGCAGTCAGAGGGACAGTCCCTACGAGCAGTACTTC CASSQRDSPYEQYF
TRBJ1-1 15 . . TRBV28 TGTGCCAGCAGCCCAATTCGGTCCATGAACACTGAAGCTTTCTTT CASSPIRSMNTEAFF
TRBJ1-1 14 . . TRBV6-5 TGTGCCAGCAGTGGGCGGGGGGCGAACACTGAAGCTTTCTTT CASSGRGANTEAFF
TRBJ2-1 16 TRBD2 . TRBV5-6 TGTGCCAGCAGCTTGGGGGCGGGAGGCTCCTACAATGAGCAGTTCTTC CASSLGAGGSYNEQFF
TRBJ1-4 14 . . TRBV6-6 TGTGCCAGCACGTACGGTGCAACTAATGAAAAACTGTTTTTT CASTYGATNEKLFF
TRBJ2-7 14 . . TRBV28 TGTGCCAGCAGTTTGGGGACGGTCGGTGGCGAGCAGTACTTC CASSLGTVGGEQYF
TRBJ2-5 13 . once TRBV25-1 TGTGCCAGCAGTGCAGGAATGGGGGAGACCCAGTACTTC CASSAGMGETQYF
TRBJ2-7 14 TRBD1 . TRBV7-9 TGTGCCAGCAGCTTAACAGGGGCCAGCTACGAGCAGTACTTC CASSLTGASYEQYF
TRBJ2-2 15 TRBD1 . TRBV6-5 TGTGCCAGCAGCTCGACGGACAGGGGCGCCGGGGAGCTGTTTTTT CASSSTDRGAGELFF
TRBJ2-7 16 . . TRBV5-6 TGTGCCAGCAGCCAGTCCGAGGCAGGGACATCCTACGAGCAGTACTTC CASSQSEAGTSYEQYF
TRBJ2-2 18 TRBD2 . TRBV10-1 TGCGCCAGCAGCTTCCATAGACTAGCGGGAGGGCCCACCGGGGAGCTGTTTTTT CASSFHRLAGGPTGELFF
TRBJ1-1 14 . . TRBV5-4 TGTGCCAGCAGCTTGGACGAAAACAGGGCTGAAGCTTTCTTT CASSLDENRAEAFF
TRBJ2-7 12 . . TRBV15 TGTGCCACCAGCAGCACTTCCTACGAGCAGTACTTC CATSSTSYEQYF
TRBJ2-2 15 TRBD1 . TRBV27 TGTGCCAGCAGTTTACTTGGGGACAGGCCGGGGGAGCTGTTTTTT CASSLLGDRPGELFF
TRBJ1-3 14 . . TRBV9 TGTGCCAGCAGCGTAGACAGGGCGTCGGACACCATATATTTT CASSVDRASDTIYF
TRBJ1-1 11 . . TRBV29-1 TGCAGCGTTCCCCAGGCGACTGAAGCTTTCTTT CSVPQATEAFF
TRBJ1-1 16 . . TRBV29-1 TGCAGCGTTTATGGAGGGGACGTAGGAATGAACACTGAAGCTTTCTTT CSVYGGDVGMNTEAFF
TRBJ2-7 13 TRBD2 once TRBV6-5 TGTGCCAGCAGTTACGCGGGAGGATCCGAGCAGTACTTC CASSYAGGSEQYF
TRBJ1-1 12 . . TRBV11-2 TGTGCCAGCAGACCCATGAACACTGAAGCTTTCTTT CASRPMNTEAFF
TRBJ1-3 14 . . TRBV6-5 TGTGCCAGCAGCCCCGGACAGTCGGGAAACACCATATATTTT CASSPGQSGNTIYF
TRBJ2-1 15 . . TRBV28 TGTGCCAGCAGTTTGAGGTCTAGCCGATACAATGAGCAGTTCTTC CASSLRSSRYNEQFF
TRBJ2-2 11 . . TRBV29-1 TGCAGCGTTGTAAACACCGGGGAGCTGTTTTTT CSVVNTGELFF
TRBJ2-7 14 . . TRBV28 TGTGCCAGCAGTTTCGTCGGGGGACTCAACGAGCAGTACTTC CASSFVGGLNEQYF
TRBJ2-7 13 . . TRBV10-3 TGTGCCATCAGTGAGTCGGGCTCCTACGAGCAGTACTTC CAISESGSYEQYF
TRBJ2-7 13 . once TRBV6-6 TGTGCCAGCAGTTACTCGGGAGGTAACGAGCAGTACTTC CASSYSGGNEQYF
TRBJ1-4 16 TRBD1 . TRBV28 TGTGCCAGCAGTACCCCAGGGGGCAGGGATAATGAAAAACTGTTTTTT CASSTPGGRDNEKLFF
TRBJ1-5 15 . . TRBV4-2 TGTGCCAGCAGCCAAGATAGGGGAGGGGATCAGCCCCAGCATTTT CASSQDRGGDQPQHF
TRBJ2-1 12 TRBD1 . TRBV28 TGTGCCAGCAGTGACAGGGGTCTCGAGCAGTTCTTC CASSDRGLEQFF
TRBJ1-2 14 TRBD1 . TRBV10-3 TGTGCCATCAGAGACAGGGAAACGGACTATGGCTACACCTTC CAIRDRETDYGYTF
TRBJ1-5 17 TRBD1 . TRBV5-6 TGTGCCAGCAGCTTCTCCGGGACAGGCATACGTGATCAGCCCCAGCATTTT CASSFSGTGIRDQPQHF
TRBJ2-7 15 TRBD2 . TRBV5-1 TGCGCCAGCAGACAAGGACTAGCGGGGGGCTACGAGCAGTACTTC CASRQGLAGGYEQYF
TRBJ1-2 19 . . TRBV27 TGTGCCAGCAGTTCAAAGGCCCGACGGGGGGGGTCAACTAACTATGGCTACACCTTC CASSSKARRGGSTNYGYTF
TRBJ2-7 13 TRBD1 . TRBV7-7 TGTGCCAGCAGCCCGGACAGGTTCTGGGTGCAGTACTTC CASSPDRFWVQYF
TRBJ2-1 16 TRBD1 . TRBV2 TGTGCCAGCAGTCCCACAGGACAGGGGGCTCGCAATGAGCAGTTCTTC CASSPTGQGARNEQFF
TRBJ2-1 12 . once TRBV11-2 TGTGCCAGCGGCCCACATTCCCATGAGCAGTTCTTC CASGPHSHEQFF